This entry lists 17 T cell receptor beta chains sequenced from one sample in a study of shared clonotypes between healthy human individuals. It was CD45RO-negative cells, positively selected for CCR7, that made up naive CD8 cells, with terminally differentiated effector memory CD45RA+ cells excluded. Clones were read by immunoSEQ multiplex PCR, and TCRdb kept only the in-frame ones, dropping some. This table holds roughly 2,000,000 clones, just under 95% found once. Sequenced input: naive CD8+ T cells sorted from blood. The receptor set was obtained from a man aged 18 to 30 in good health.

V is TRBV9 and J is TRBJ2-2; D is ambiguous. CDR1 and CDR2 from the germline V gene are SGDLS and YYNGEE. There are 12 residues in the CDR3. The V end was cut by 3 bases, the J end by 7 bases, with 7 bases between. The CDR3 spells CASSARLGELFF. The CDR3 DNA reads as TGTGCCAGCAGCGCACGTCTCGGGGAGCTGTTTTTT.

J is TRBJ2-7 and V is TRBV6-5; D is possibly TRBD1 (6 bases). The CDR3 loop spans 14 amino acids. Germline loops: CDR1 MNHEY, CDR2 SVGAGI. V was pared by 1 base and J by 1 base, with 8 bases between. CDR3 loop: CASSYWDKSYEQYF. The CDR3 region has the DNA TGTGCCAGCAGTTACTGGGACAAATCCTACGAGCAGTACTTC.

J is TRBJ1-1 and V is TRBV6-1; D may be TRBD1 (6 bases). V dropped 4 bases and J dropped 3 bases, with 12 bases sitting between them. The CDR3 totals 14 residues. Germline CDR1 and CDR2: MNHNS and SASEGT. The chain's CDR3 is CASSGAGVDTEAFF. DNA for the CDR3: TGTGCCAGCAGTGGTGCAGGGGTGGACACTGAAGCTTTCTTT.

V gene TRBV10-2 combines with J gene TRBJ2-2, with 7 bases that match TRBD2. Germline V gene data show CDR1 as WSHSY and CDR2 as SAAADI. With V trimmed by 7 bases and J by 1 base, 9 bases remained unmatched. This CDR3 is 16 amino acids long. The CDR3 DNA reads TGCGCCAGCACCCTCGGTGGGACTATGAACACCGGGGAGCTGTTTTTT. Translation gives CASTLGGTMNTGELFF.

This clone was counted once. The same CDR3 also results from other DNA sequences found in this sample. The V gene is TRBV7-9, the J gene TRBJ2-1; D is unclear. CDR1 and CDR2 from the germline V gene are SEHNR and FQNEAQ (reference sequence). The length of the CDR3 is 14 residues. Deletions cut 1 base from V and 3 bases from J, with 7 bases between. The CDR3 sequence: CASSLEGVYNEQFF. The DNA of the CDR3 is TGTGCCAGCAGCTTAGAAGGCGTCTACAATGAGCAGTTCTTC. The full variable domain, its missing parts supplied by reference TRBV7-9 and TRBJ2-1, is DTGVSQNPRHKITKRGQNVTFRCDPISEHNRLYWYRQTLGQGPEFLTYFQNEAQLEKSRLLSDRFSAERPKGSFSTLEIQRTEQGDSAMYLCASSLEGVYNEQFFGPGTRLTVL.

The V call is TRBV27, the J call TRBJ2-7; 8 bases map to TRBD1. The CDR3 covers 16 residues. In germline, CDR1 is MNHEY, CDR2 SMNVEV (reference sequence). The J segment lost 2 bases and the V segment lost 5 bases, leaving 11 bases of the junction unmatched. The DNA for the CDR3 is TGTGCCAGCAGTCTGACAGGGGACCCATTTACCTACGAGCAGTACTTC. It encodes CASSLTGDPFTYEQYF.

CDR3 nucleotides: TGCGCCAGCAGCTTGGCCGACAGGGACGGAGAATACCCACTCGAAGCTTTCTTT. Amino acid sequence: CASSLADRDGEYPLEAFF. J is TRBJ1-1 and V is TRBV5-1; 7 nucleotides agree with TRBD1. This CDR3 region has 18 residues. The ends lost 0 bases at V and 8 bases at J; junction bases unmatched: 19. Germline V CDR1 and CDR2: SGHRS, YFSETQ.

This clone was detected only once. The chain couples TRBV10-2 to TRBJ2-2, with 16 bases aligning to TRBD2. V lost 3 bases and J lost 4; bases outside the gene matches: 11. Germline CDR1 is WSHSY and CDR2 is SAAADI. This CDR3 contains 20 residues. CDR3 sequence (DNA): TGCGCCAGCAGTGACTTCACCGGGACTAGCGGGGGGGCGACCACCGGGGAGCTGTTTTTT. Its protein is CASSDFTGTSGGATTGELFF.

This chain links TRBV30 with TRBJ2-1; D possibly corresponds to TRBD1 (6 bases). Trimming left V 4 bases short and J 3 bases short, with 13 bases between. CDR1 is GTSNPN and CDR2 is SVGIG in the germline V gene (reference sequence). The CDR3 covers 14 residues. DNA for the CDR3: TGTGCCTGGACGCCTGAACAGGGCTACAATGAGCAGTTCTTC. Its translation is CAWTPEQGYNEQFF.

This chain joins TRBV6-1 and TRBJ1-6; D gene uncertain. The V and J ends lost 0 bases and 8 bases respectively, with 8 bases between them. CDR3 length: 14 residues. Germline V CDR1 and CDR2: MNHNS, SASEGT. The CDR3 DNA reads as TGTGCCAGCAGTGAAGCGTATGGGGATTCACCCCTCCACTTT. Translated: CASSEAYGDSPLHF.

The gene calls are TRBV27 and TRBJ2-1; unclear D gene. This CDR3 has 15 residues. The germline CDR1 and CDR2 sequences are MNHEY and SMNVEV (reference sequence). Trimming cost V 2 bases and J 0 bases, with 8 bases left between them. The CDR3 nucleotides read TGTGCCAGCAGTTTACTAGACCTCTCCTACAATGAGCAGTTCTTC. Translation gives CASSLLDLSYNEQFF.

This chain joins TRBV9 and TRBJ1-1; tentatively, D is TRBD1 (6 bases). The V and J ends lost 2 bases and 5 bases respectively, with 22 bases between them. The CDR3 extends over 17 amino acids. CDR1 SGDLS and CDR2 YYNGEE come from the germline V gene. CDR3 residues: CASSVASSGVKSTEAFF. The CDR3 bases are TGTGCCAGCAGCGTGGCATCCTCAGGGGTTAAATCGACTGAAGCTTTCTTT.

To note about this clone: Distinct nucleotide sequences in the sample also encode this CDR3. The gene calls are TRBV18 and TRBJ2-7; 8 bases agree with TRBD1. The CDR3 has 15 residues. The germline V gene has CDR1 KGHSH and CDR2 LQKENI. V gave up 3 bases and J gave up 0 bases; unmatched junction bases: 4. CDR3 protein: CASSPRDRSSYEQYF. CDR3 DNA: TGTGCCAGCTCACCTCGGGACAGGAGCTCCTACGAGCAGTACTTC.

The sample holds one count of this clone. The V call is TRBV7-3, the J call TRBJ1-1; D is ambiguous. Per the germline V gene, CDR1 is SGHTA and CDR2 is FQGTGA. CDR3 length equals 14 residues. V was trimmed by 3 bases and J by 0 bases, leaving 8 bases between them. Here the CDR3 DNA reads TGTGCCAGCAGCTTTATCCGGGTGAACACTGAAGCTTTCTTT. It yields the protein CASSFIRVNTEAFF.

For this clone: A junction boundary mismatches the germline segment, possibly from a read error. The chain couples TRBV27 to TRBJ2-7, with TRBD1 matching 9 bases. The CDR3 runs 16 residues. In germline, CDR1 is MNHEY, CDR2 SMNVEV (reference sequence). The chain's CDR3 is CASSVSIRDRVYEQYF. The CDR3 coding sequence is TGTGCCAGCAGTGTATCAATCCGGGACAGGGTTTACGAGCAGTACTTC.

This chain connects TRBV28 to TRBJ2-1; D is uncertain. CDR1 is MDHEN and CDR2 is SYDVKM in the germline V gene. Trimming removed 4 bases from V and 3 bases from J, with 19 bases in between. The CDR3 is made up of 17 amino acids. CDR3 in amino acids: CASSSNQEGWFYNEQFF. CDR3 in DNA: TGTGCCAGCAGTTCGAATCAGGAAGGCTGGTTCTACAATGAGCAGTTCTTC.

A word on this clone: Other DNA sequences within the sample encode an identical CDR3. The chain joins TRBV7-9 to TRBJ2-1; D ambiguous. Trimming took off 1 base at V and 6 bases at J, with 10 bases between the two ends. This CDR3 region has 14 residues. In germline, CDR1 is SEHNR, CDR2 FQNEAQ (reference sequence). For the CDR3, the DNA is TGTGCCAGCAGCTTAGAAGGGTCAGGCAATGAGCAGTTCTTC. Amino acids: CASSLEGSGNEQFF.